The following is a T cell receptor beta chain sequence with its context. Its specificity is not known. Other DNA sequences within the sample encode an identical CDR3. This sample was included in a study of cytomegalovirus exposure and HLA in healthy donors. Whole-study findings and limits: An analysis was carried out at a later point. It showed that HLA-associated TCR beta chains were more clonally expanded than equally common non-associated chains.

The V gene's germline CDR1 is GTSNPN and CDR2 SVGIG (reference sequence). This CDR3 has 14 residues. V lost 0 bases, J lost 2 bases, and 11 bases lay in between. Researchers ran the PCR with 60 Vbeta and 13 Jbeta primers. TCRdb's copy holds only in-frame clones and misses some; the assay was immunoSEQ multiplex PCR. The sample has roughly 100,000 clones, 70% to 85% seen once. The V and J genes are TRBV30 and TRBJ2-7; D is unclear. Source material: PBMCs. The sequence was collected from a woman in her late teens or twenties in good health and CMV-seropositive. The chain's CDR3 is CAWSVPPETYEQYF. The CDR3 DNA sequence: TGTGCCTGGAGTGTACCGCCGGAGACCTACGAGCAGTACTTC. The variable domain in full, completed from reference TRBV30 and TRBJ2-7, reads SQTIHQWPATLVQPVGSPLSLECTVEGTSNPNLYWYRQAAGRGLQLLFYSVGIGQISSEVPQNLSASRPQDRQFILSSKKLLLSDSGFYLCAWSVPPETYEQYFGPGTRLTVT.